The present TCR beta chain was sequenced within a study of breast tumors, draining lymph nodes, adjacent tissues. Regarding the study as a whole: Tumor repertoires ranked between lymph nodes and nontumor tissue in diversity, with V and J gene preferences.

V was trimmed by 8 bases and J by 5 bases, leaving 10 bases between them. CDR1 and CDR2 (germline): SQVTM, ANQGSEA. The CDR3 totals 11 residues. As regards this clonotype: Antigen unknown. The CDR3 does not end in the conserved phenylalanine or tryptophan, so this is likely a read error.

TCRdb fed the multiplex PCR reads into MiXCR, producing one record per CDR3 protein. The sample lists more than 100,000 distinct CDR3 sequences, under 25% seen once, with 2.6% in the top ten. The lymph nodes were axillary draining lymph nodes from breast cancer patients. The sample comprised axillary lymph node tissue. The chain couples TRBV29-1 to TRBJ2-1, with a possible D match to TRBD2 (5 bases). The TCR sequence derives from a female donor with breast cancer. Some clones in this sample may be carry-over from other donors' samples. This CDR3 is CSPLEDNEQFL. The CDR3 DNA reads TGCAGCCCCCTGGAGGACAATGAGCAGTTCCTC.